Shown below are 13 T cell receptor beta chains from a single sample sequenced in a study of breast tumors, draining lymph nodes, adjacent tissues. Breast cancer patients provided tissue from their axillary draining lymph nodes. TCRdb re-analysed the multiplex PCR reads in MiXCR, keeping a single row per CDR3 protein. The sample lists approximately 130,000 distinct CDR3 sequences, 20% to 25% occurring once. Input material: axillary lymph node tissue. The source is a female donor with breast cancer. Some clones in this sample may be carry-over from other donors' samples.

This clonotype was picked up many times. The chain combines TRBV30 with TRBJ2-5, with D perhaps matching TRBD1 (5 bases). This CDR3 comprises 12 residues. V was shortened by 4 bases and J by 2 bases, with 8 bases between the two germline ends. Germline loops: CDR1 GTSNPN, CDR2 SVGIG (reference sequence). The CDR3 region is CAWTDSQETQYF. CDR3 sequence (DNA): TGTGCCTGGACCGACAGTCAAGAGACCCAGTACTTC.

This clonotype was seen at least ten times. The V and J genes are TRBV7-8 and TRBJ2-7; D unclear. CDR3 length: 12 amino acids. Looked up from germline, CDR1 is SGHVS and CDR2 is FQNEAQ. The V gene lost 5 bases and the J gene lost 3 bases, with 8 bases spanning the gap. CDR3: CASSPNSYEQYF. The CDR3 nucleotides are TGTGCCAGCAGCCCCAACAGCTACGAGCAGTACTTC. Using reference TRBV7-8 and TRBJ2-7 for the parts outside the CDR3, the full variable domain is GAGVSQSPRYKVAKRGQDVALRCDPISGHVSLFWYQQALGQGPEFLTYFQNEAQLDKSGLPSDRFFAERPEGSVSTLKIQRTQQEDSAVYLCASSPNSYEQYFGPGTRLTVT.

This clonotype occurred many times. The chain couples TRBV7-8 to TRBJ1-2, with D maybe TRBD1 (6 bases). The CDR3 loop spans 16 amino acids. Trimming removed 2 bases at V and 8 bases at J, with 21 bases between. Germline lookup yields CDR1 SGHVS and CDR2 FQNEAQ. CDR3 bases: TGTGCCAGCAGCTTAAGGCGGGACACGCTAAAGGAGGGCTACACCTTC. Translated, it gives CASSLRRDTLKEGYTF. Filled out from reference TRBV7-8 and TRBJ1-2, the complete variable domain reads GAGVSQSPRYKVAKRGQDVALRCDPISGHVSLFWYQQALGQGPEFLTYFQNEAQLDKSGLPSDRFFAERPEGSVSTLKIQRTQQEDSAVYLCASSLRRDTLKEGYTFGSGTRLTVV.

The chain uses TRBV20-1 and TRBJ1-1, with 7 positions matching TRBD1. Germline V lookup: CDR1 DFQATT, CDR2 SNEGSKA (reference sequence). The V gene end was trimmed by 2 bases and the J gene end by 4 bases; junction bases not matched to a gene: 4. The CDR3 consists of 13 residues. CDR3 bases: TGCAGTGCTAGACAGGGGGGTAGCACTGAAGCTTTCTTT. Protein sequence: CSARQGGSTEAFF.

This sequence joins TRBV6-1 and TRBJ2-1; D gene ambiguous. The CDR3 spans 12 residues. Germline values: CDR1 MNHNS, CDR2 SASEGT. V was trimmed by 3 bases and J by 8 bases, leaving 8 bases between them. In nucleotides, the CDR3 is TGTGCCAGCAGTGAGCGAGGCGATGAGCAGTTCTTC. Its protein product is CASSERGDEQFF.

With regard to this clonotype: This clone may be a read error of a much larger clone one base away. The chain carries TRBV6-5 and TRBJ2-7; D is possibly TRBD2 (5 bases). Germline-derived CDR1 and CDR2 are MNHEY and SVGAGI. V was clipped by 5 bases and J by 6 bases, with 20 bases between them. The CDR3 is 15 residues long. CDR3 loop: CASSHFKHQEAEQYF. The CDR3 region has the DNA TGTGCCAGCAGTCACTTTAAACATCAGGAGGCCGAGCAGTACTTC.

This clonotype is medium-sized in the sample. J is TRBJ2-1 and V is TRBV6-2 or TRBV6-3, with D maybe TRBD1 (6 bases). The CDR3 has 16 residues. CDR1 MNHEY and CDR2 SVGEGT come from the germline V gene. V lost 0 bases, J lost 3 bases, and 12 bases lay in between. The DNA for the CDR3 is TGTGCCAGCAGTTACTCGCCAGGGGTTAACTACAATGAGCAGTTCTTC. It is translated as CASSYSPGVNYNEQFF.

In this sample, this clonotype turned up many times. The CDR3 DNA reads TGTGCCAGCAGTTCAAAAGCGGGAGGGTCATACAATGAGCAGTTCTTC. Protein sequence: CASSSKAGGSYNEQFF. The chain links TRBV27 to TRBJ2-1, with 10 bases aligning to TRBD2. With 4 bases clipped from V and 4 bases from J, the junction kept 7 bases outside the gene matches. The germline gives CDR1 MNHEY, CDR2 SMNVEV (reference sequence). The CDR3 sequence is 16 residues long.

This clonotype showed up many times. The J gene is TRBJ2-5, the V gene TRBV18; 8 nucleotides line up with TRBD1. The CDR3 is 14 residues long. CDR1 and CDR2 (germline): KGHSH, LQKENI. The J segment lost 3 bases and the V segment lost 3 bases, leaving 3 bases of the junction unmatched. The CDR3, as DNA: TGTGCCAGCTCACCTCCGGGACAGGAAGAGACCCAGTACTTC. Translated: CASSPPGQEETQYF.

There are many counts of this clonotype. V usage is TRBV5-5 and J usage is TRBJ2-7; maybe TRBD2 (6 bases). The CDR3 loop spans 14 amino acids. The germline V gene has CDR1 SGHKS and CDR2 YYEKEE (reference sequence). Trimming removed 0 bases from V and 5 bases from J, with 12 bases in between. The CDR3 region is CASSLGQGGDEQYF. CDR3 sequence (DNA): TGTGCCAGCAGCTTGGGTCAGGGCGGGGACGAGCAGTACTTC.

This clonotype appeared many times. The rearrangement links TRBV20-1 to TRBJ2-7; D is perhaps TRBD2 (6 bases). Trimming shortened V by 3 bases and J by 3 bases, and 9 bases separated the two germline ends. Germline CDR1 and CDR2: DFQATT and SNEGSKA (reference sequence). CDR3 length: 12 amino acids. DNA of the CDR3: TGCAGTGCTAGGCGTAGCGGCTACGAGCAGTACTTC. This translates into CSARRSGYEQYF.

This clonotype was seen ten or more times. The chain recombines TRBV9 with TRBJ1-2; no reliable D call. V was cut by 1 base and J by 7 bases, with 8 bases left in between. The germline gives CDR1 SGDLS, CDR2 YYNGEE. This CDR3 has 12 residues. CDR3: CASSVSGRGYTF. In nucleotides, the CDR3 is TGTGCCAGCAGCGTATCCGGTCGTGGCTACACCTTC.

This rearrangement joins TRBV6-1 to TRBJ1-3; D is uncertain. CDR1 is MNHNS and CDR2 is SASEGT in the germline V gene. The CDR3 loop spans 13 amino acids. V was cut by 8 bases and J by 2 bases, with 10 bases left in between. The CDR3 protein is CASDRSAGNTIYF. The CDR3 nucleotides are TGTGCCAGCGACCGCAGTGCTGGAAACACCATATATTTT.